Each of the 21 T cell receptor beta chains below was sequenced from the same sample in a study of T cell responses to AZD1222 COVID-19 vaccine. Generated by immunoSEQ multiplex PCR, the TCRdb table keeps only in-frame clones and is missing some. The sample contains roughly 55,000 clones, around nine tenths of which appear only once. The sequencing here drew on peripheral blood, taken on day 0 of AZD1222 vaccination. All receptors come from an adult in good health.

The chain combines TRBV6-5 with TRBJ1-2, with D possibly being TRBD1 (6 bases). Germline values: CDR1 MNHEY, CDR2 SVGAGI. This CDR3 is 15 amino acids long. V was clipped by 8 bases and J by 0 bases, with 16 bases between them. The CDR3 nucleotides read TGTGCCAGCCGGGGGTTTGCAGGGGCTAACTATGGCTACACCTTC. This codes for CASRGFAGANYGYTF.

This clone was detected a few times. The V call is TRBV3-1 (or the pseudogene TRBV3-2), the J call TRBJ1-2; D unclear. The CDR3 has 15 residues. With 0 bases removed from V and 8 bases from J, the gap between germline ends came to 16 bases. Germline CDR1 reads LGHDT; CDR2 reads YNNKEL (reference sequence). The CDR3 nucleotides read TGTGCCAGCAGCCAAGAAGAGGATTGGTTCTGGGGCTACACCTTC. This sequence encodes CASSQEEDWFWGYTF.

The chain combines TRBV11-3 with TRBJ1-5, with D possibly TRBD1 on 6 matching bases. Germline V gene data show CDR1 as SGHNT and CDR2 as YENEEA. The V gene lost 7 bases and the J gene lost 0 bases, with 16 bases spanning the gap. This CDR3 is 16 amino acids long. The chain's CDR3 is CASNSQGSFSNQPQHF. In nucleotides, the CDR3 is TGTGCCAGCAACTCCCAGGGGTCCTTTAGCAATCAGCCCCAGCATTTT.

This clone was picked up one time. This chain connects TRBV6-5 to TRBJ2-7; 7 nucleotides line up with TRBD1. The CDR3 runs to 15 residues. CDR1 MNHEY and CDR2 SVGAGI come from the germline V gene. The J segment lost 2 bases and the V segment lost 6 bases, leaving 10 bases of the junction unmatched. DNA of the CDR3: TGTGCCAGCAGCCCCCGCAGGGGGACAGCCTACGAGCAGTACTTC. It codes for CASSPRRGTAYEQYF.

This rearrangement joins TRBV11-2 to TRBJ1-1; D not resolved. V shed 2 bases and J shed 1 base, with 11 bases lying between them. CDR1 SGHAT and CDR2 FQNNGV come from the germline V gene. This CDR3 is built from 15 residues. The CDR3 reads CASSLSVSANTEAFF. CDR3 nucleotides: TGTGCCAGCAGCTTATCAGTCTCGGCGAACACTGAAGCTTTCTTT.

V usage is TRBV5-6 and J usage is TRBJ2-2; no definite D call. The CDR3 runs 13 residues. The germline V and J ends were trimmed by 4 bases and 1 base, with 5 bases remaining between them. Per the germline V gene, CDR1 is SGHDT and CDR2 is YYEEEE. This chain's CDR3 is CASSPGNTGELFF. CDR3 nucleotides: TGTGCCAGCAGCCCCGGGAACACCGGGGAGCTGTTTTTT.

The table lists this clone with a count of one. The J gene is TRBJ1-4, the V gene TRBV5-6; 9 bases are a match to TRBD1. Germline CDR1 SGHDT, CDR2 YYEEEE. This CDR3 has 14 amino acids. V lost 3 bases to trimming and J lost 12 bases; unmatched junction nucleotides: 9. CDR3 sequence (DNA): TGTGCCAGCAGCTCGGGGACAGGGAGAGGGGAACTGTTTTTT. Translated, it gives CASSSGTGRGELFF.

The chain combines TRBV24-1 with TRBJ2-3; maybe TRBD2 (6 bases). The length of the CDR3 is 15 residues. Between the trimmed V and J ends, which lost 6 bases and 0 bases, there was a span of 12 bases. Germline CDR1 and CDR2: KGHDR and SFDVKD. In nucleotides, the CDR3 is TGTGCCACCAGTCGGGCGGGGCCTAGCACAGATACGCAGTATTTT. Amino acid sequence: CATSRAGPSTDTQYF.

The genes are TRBV3-1 (or the pseudogene TRBV3-2) and TRBJ2-5; TRBD1 might be the D (6 bases). CDR1 is LGHDT, CDR2 YNNKEL, per germline (reference sequence). The V end lost 2 bases, the J end lost 4 bases, and 14 bases lay between the germline ends. This CDR3 contains 15 residues. The CDR3 is CASSQSTGLGETQYF. The CDR3 region has the DNA TGTGCCAGCAGCCAATCTACAGGGTTGGGAGAGACCCAGTACTTC.

This clone was seen a single time. V gene TRBV19 combines with J gene TRBJ2-3; perhaps TRBD2 as D (7 bases). The germline gives CDR1 LNHDA, CDR2 SQIVND (reference sequence). V was pared by 4 bases and J by 1 base, with 18 bases between. The CDR3 spans 17 residues. The CDR3 nucleotides read TGTGCCAGTAGTACCTTTCGAGGGGGGGCCGGCACAGATACGCAGTATTTT. The encoded protein is CASSTFRGGAGTDTQYF.

In its sample, this clone was seen a few times. The CDR3 loop is CASSYMTSGGSYEQYF. The CDR3 DNA follows: TGTGCCAGCAGTTATATGACTAGCGGGGGCTCCTACGAGCAGTACTTC. The chain joins TRBV6-5 to TRBJ2-7; the match to TRBD2 covers 12 bases. Germline V gives CDR1 MNHEY, CDR2 SVGAGI. The CDR3 loop spans 16 amino acids. V lost 3 bases, J lost 0 bases, and 3 bases stayed unmatched.

The chain combines TRBV6-2 or TRBV6-3 with TRBJ2-7; D may match TRBD1 or TRBD2 (5 bases each). The CDR3 is 17 residues long. The V end was cut by 0 bases, the J end by 4 bases, with 19 bases between. Germline CDR1 reads MNHEY; CDR2 reads SVGEGT. CDR3 coding DNA: TGTGCCAGCAGTTACTCCTCCTGGGGGTATGAGTCTTACGAGCAGTACTTC. It translates to CASSYSSWGYESYEQYF.

The chain employs TRBV7-9 and TRBJ2-7; TRBD1 matches 9 bases. Germline V gene lookup returns CDR1 SEHNR and CDR2 FQNEAQ (reference sequence). Germline trimming cut 5 bases from V and 0 bases from J; bases unmatched to any gene: 11. This CDR3 region has 17 residues. The CDR3 loop is CASSRNAGQGSSYEQYF. CDR3 DNA: TGTGCCAGCAGCCGAAACGCGGGACAGGGAAGCTCCTACGAGCAGTACTTC.

The genes are TRBV30 and TRBJ1-3; no clear D. This CDR3 contains 15 residues. CDR1 and CDR2 from the germline V gene are GTSNPN and SVGIG (reference sequence). Trimming shortened V by 0 bases and J by 2 bases, and 11 bases separated the two germline ends. As DNA, the CDR3 is TGTGCCTGGAGTGTACCAGGTGGGGCTGGAAACACCATATATTTT. This encodes CAWSVPGGAGNTIYF.

The chain recombines TRBV19 with TRBJ1-1; D uncertain. Per germline, CDR1 LNHDA and CDR2 SQIVND (reference sequence). The CDR3 runs to 14 residues. Trimming removed 3 bases from V and 5 bases from J, with 13 bases in between. The CDR3, as DNA: TGTGCCAGTAGTATGCGGGCGGGTGGGACTGAAGCTTTCTTT. Protein: CASSMRAGGTEAFF. Using reference TRBV19 and TRBJ1-1 for the parts outside the CDR3, the full variable domain is DGGITQSPKYLFRKEGQNVTLSCEQNLNHDAMYWYRQDPGQGLRLIYYSQIVNDFQKGDIAEGYSVSREKKESFPLTVTSAQKNPTAFYLCASSMRAGGTEAFFGQGTRLTVV.

J is TRBJ1-2 and V is TRBV12-3 or TRBV12-4; TRBD1 might be the D (5 bases). The germline V and J ends were trimmed by 6 bases and 5 bases, with 10 bases remaining between them. The CDR3 extends over 12 amino acids. The CDR3: CASSPQGYGYTF. CDR3 DNA: TGTGCCAGCAGCCCTCAGGGATATGGCTACACCTTC.

The rearrangement links TRBV7-9 to TRBJ2-7, with D perhaps matching TRBD1 or TRBD2 (5 bases each). V was trimmed by 5 bases and J by 4 bases, leaving 18 bases between them. The CDR3 spans 15 residues. Per the germline V gene, CDR1 is SEHNR and CDR2 is FQNEAQ (reference sequence). The CDR3 bases are TGTGCCAGCAGCCCGGGGCAGGGAATAGGGTACGAGCAGTACTTC. Protein: CASSPGQGIGYEQYF.

This chain links TRBV20-1 with TRBJ2-7; weak D call: TRBD2 (6 bases). This CDR3 contains 13 residues. Trimming stripped 6 bases from V and 4 bases from J, with 16 bases between. Per the germline V gene, CDR1 is DFQATT and CDR2 is SNEGSKA (reference sequence). The CDR3 DNA reads TGCAGTGCGAGTCCGGGACTTCAATACGAGCAGTACTTC. It is translated as CSASPGLQYEQYF.

The DNA of the CDR3 is TGTGCCGCGGCGGACAGGGGGCTCTCGGATACGCAGTATTTT. This translates into CAAADRGLSDTQYF. This rearrangement joins TRBV28 to TRBJ2-3, with 11 bases that match TRBD1. The CDR3 is 14 residues long. The germline gives CDR1 MDHEN, CDR2 SYDVKM. V was pared by 11 bases and J by 6 bases, with 10 bases of the junction left unmatched.

This chain joins TRBV7-2 and TRBJ2-7; D is possibly TRBD2 (6 bases). V gave up 5 bases and J gave up 3 bases, with 8 bases separating them. The CDR3 length is 12 residues. In germline, CDR1 is SGHTA, CDR2 FQGNSA. CDR3 in DNA: TGTGCCAGCAGCCGGGACTTCTACGAGCAGTACTTC. Its protein product is CASSRDFYEQYF.

The chain recombines TRBV7-2 with TRBJ2-7, with D possibly matching TRBD1 (6 bases). There are 18 residues in the CDR3. Germline V gene lookup returns CDR1 SGHTA and CDR2 FQGNSA. V lost 5 bases to trimming and J lost 3 bases, with 26 bases between them. The CDR3 coding sequence is TGTGCCAGCAGCCTTAGGCATGGACAGCCCCTCGAAAACTACGAGCAGTACTTC. Its translation: CASSLRHGQPLENYEQYF.